What follows are 12 T cell receptor beta chains derived from one specimen sequenced in a study of T cells in Graves' hyperthyroidism and ophthalmopathy. TCR beta CDR3 region amplification was performed from RNA transcripts. TCR CDR3 underwent first-round RT-PCR with the HTBI primer set. TCRdb reprocessed the multiplex PCR reads via MiXCR and lists one record per CDR3 protein. Of over 500,000 distinct CDR3 sequences in the sample, 14% were seen once. What was sequenced was blood. These receptors came from a woman aged 40 to 49 with Graves' hyperthyroidism.

Many counts were recorded for this clonotype. CDR3 DNA: TGCAGTGCTAGAGCCACCGGGACAGGAGGCTACGAGCAGTACTTC. Protein: CSARATGTGGYEQYF. The chain has TRBV20-1 and TRBJ2-7, with TRBD1 matching over 8 bases. This CDR3 contains 15 residues. Germline trimming cut 1 base from V and 3 bases from J; bases unmatched to any gene: 8. CDR1 is DFQATT, CDR2 SNEGSKA, per germline (reference sequence).

Many counts were recorded for this clonotype. The chain links TRBV5-1 to TRBJ1-4, with 8 bases identical to TRBD1. With 4 bases clipped from V and 7 bases from J, the junction kept 9 bases outside the gene matches. This CDR3 region has 15 residues. In germline, CDR1 is SGHRS, CDR2 YFSETQ. The CDR3 here is CASSRTGGEGEKLFF. CDR3 bases: TGCGCCAGCAGCCGAACAGGGGGAGAGGGTGAAAAACTGTTTTTT.

In this sample, this clonotype turned up a few times. The chain is built from TRBV28 and TRBJ2-4, with 8 positions matching TRBD2. V gave up 4 bases and J gave up 9 bases; unmatched junction bases: 11. The CDR3 length is 15 residues. The germline CDR1 and CDR2 sequences are MDHEN and SYDVKM. CDR3 nucleotides: TGTGCCAGCAGTTCCCGGGGACTAGGAATAGGCATTCAGTACTTC. Encoded protein: CASSSRGLGIGIQYF.

This clonotype was picked up a small number of times. The gene calls are TRBV19 and TRBJ2-1, with D unclear. The CDR3 spans 14 residues. Germline CDR1 and CDR2: LNHDA and SQIVND (reference sequence). The germline V and J ends were trimmed by 3 bases and 3 bases, with 9 bases remaining between them. The CDR3 reads CASSMGRDYNEQFF. The CDR3 DNA sequence: TGTGCCAGTAGTATGGGCAGAGACTACAATGAGCAGTTCTTC.

V and J are TRBV3-1 and TRBJ1-1; D is unresolved. The length of the CDR3 is 14 residues. Per the germline V gene, CDR1 is LGHDT and CDR2 is YNNKEL (reference sequence). Trimming cost V 0 bases and J 5 bases, with 10 bases left between them. The CDR3 loop is CASSQEARLTEAFF. In nucleotides, the CDR3 is TGTGCCAGCAGCCAAGAGGCCAGGTTAACTGAAGCTTTCTTT.

This clonotype was detected many times. This chain joins TRBV2 and TRBJ1-6; TRBD1 agrees at 8 bases. CDR1 is SNHLY and CDR2 is FYNNEI in the germline V gene. Germline trimming cut 6 bases from V and 9 bases from J; bases unmatched to any gene: 10. The CDR3 has 15 amino acids. CDR3 residues: CASSEDRVLGSPLHF. The CDR3 nucleotides read TGTGCCAGCAGCGAGGACAGGGTACTTGGTTCACCCCTCCACTTT.

V and J are TRBV12-3 or TRBV12-4 and TRBJ2-3; 7 positions match TRBD2. Germline trimming cut 2 bases from V and 2 bases from J; bases unmatched to any gene: 4. The CDR3 is 15 residues long. The CDR3 is CASSLLAEVTDTQYF. The CDR3 nucleotides are TGTGCCAGCAGTTTACTAGCGGAAGTCACAGATACGCAGTATTTT.

V gene TRBV28 combines with J gene TRBJ2-2; no clear D gene. Germline V gene data show CDR1 as MDHEN and CDR2 as SYDVKM. V was pared by 2 bases and J by 8 bases, with 18 bases between. The CDR3 has 16 residues. CDR3 sequence: CASSLEAGPESGELFF. The CDR3 region has the DNA TGTGCCAGCAGTTTAGAAGCCGGACCGGAATCGGGGGAGCTGTTTTTT. Filled out from reference TRBV28 and TRBJ2-2, the complete variable domain reads DVKVTQSSRYLVKRTGEKVFLECVQDMDHENMFWYRQDPGLGLRLIYFSYDVKMKEKGDIPEGYSVSREKKERFSLILESASTNQTSMYLCASSLEAGPESGELFFGEGSRLTVL.

In this sample, this clonotype turned up a few times. This sequence joins TRBV7-9 and TRBJ2-7; 12 positions match TRBD2. Trimming took 3 bases from V and 6 from J; bases not matched to a gene: 9. The CDR3 is made up of 16 amino acids. In germline, CDR1 is SEHNR, CDR2 FQNEAQ (reference sequence). The DNA of the CDR3 is TGTGCCAGCAGCTTTTCTAGCGGGAGGGACACCCGCGAGCAGTACTTC. Its translation is CASSFSSGRDTREQYF. The full variable domain, its missing parts supplied by reference TRBV7-9 and TRBJ2-7, is DTGVSQNPRHKITKRGQNVTFRCDPISEHNRLYWYRQTLGQGPEFLTYFQNEAQLEKSRLLSDRFSAERPKGSFSTLEIQRTEQGDSAMYLCASSFSSGRDTREQYFGPGTRLTVT.

The rearrangement links TRBV3-1 to TRBJ1-2, with D maybe TRBD1 (5 bases). The V gene's germline CDR1 is LGHDT and CDR2 YNNKEL (reference sequence). The CDR3 runs to 15 residues. Deletions cut 4 bases from V and 1 base from J, with 13 bases between. CDR3 sequence: CASSPGHAGNYGYTF. In DNA, the CDR3 is TGTGCCAGCAGCCCTGGACACGCCGGTAACTATGGCTACACCTTC.

This clonotype was found many times. The CDR3 protein is CSAITSMPGELFF. The CDR3 DNA is TGCAGTGCTATTACTAGTATGCCCGGGGAGCTGTTTTTT. The genes are TRBV20-1 and TRBJ2-2, with D possibly TRBD2 on 5 matching bases. Germline V gene lookup returns CDR1 DFQATT and CDR2 SNEGSKA (reference sequence). This CDR3 contains 13 residues. Trimming removed 4 bases from V and 6 bases from J, with 12 bases in between.

This clonotype was seen a handful of times. The chain recombines TRBV20-1 with TRBJ2-7; 10 nucleotides match TRBD2. CDR1 is DFQATT, CDR2 SNEGSKA, per germline (reference sequence). The V segment lost 3 bases and the J segment 3 bases; nucleotides outside the gene matches: 2. The CDR3 consists of 13 residues. CDR3 in DNA: TGCAGTGCTAGCCCTAGCGGGAGCTACGAGCAGTACTTC. Translation gives CSASPSGSYEQYF.